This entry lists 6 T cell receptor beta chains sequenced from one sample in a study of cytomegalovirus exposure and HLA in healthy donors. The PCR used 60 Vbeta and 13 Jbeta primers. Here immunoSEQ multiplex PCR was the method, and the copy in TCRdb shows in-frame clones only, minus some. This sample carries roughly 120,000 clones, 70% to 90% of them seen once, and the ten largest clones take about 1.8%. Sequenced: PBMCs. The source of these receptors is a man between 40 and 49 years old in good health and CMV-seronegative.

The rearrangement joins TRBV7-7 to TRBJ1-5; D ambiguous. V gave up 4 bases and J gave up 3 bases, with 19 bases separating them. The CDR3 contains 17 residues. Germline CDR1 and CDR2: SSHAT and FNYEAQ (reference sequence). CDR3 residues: CASSSHERPENNQPQHF. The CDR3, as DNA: TGTGCCAGCAGCTCACACGAGAGGCCGGAGAACAATCAGCCCCAGCATTTT.

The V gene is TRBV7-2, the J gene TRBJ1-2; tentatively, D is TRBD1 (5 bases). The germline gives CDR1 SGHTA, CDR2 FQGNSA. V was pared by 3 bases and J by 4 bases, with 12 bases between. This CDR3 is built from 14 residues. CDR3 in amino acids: CASSFRDRAYGYTF. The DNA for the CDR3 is TGTGCCAGCAGCTTCCGAGACAGAGCCTATGGCTACACCTTC.

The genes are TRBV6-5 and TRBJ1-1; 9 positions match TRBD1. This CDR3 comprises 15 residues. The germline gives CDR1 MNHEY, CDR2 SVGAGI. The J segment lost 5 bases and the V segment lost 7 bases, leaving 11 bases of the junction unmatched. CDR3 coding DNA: TGTGCCAGCACTAGGGACAGGGTAAGAGGAACTGAAGCTTTCTTT. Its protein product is CASTRDRVRGTEAFF.

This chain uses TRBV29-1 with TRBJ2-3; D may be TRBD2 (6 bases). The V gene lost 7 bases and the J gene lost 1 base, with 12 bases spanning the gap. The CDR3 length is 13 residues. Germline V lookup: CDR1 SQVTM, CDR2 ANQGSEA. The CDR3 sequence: CSGVSGGTDTQYF. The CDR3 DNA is TGCAGCGGAGTGTCGGGAGGCACAGATACGCAGTATTTT.

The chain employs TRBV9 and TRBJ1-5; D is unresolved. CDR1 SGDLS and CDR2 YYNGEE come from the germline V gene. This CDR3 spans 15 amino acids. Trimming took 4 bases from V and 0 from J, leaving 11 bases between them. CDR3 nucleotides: TGTGCCAGCAGCTCCGAGGGAAATAGCAATCAGCCCCAGCATTTT. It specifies CASSSEGNSNQPQHF.

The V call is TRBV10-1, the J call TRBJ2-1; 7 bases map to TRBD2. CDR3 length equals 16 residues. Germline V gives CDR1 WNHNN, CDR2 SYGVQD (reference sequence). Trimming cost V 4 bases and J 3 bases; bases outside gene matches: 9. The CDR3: CASSGQASGVYNEQFF. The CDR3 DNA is TGCGCCAGCAGTGGGCAGGCCAGCGGGGTCTACAATGAGCAGTTCTTC.